This T cell receptor (beta chain) comes out of a study of T cells in Graves' hyperthyroidism and ophthalmopathy. In this sample, this clonotype turned up many times. With V trimmed by 4 bases and J by 1 base, 3 bases remained unmatched. CDR3 length: 14 residues. Per germline, CDR1 SGHTA and CDR2 FQGTGA. Amplification of TCR beta CDR3 regions used RNA as the template. The TCR CDR3 was amplified in a first-round RT-PCR using the HTBI primer set. TCRdb re-called the multiplex PCR reads through MiXCR, storing one row per CDR3 protein. The sample lists 540,000 or so distinct CDR3 sequences, 15% to 18% seen once, with around 7.3% in the top ten.

The chain carries TRBV7-3 and TRBJ1-1, with 7 bases lining up with TRBD1. Specimen: blood. The receptor's source is a woman aged 25 to 39 with Graves' hyperthyroidism. The CDR3 nucleotides are TGTGCCAGCAGCTCCGACAGGGAGAACACTGAAGCTTTCTTT. Protein: CASSSDRENTEAFF.